These 13 T cell receptor beta chains originate from one sample sequenced in a study of blood T cell repertoires in COVID-19. Using immunoSEQ multiplex PCR, the repertoire was profiled, and TCRdb retains in-frame clones only, with some absent. The sample lists about 230,000 clones, roughly 76% occurring once. The sequenced sample was peripheral blood. The receptors were sampled from an elderly woman with COVID-19, enrolled during active disease.

The chain couples TRBV21-1 to TRBJ2-3; the table's D call of TRBD2 was not tested on the DNA. TRBV21-1 is a pseudogene. The CDR3 is made up of 16 amino acids. CDR3 amino acids: CASSARTSGDTDTQYF. Here the CDR3 DNA reads TGTGCCAGCAGCGCGCGGACTAGCGGGGACACAGATACGCAGTATTTT.

V usage is TRBV5-1 and J usage is TRBJ1-1; 7 bases agree with TRBD1. This CDR3 region has 14 residues. Germline V gene sequence: CDR1 SGHRS, CDR2 YFSETQ. With 0 bases clipped from V and 4 bases from J, the junction kept 3 bases outside the gene matches. The CDR3 DNA follows: TGCGCCAGCAGCTTGGTGGACAGGCTCACTGAAGCTTTCTTT. Amino acid sequence: CASSLVDRLTEAFF.

This clone was detected once. The J gene is TRBJ1-3, the V gene TRBV6-2 or TRBV6-3; possible D gene TRBD1, 5 bases. This CDR3 has 15 amino acids. Trimming removed 6 bases from V and 1 base from J, with 13 bases in between. Germline CDR1 MNHEY, CDR2 SVGEGT. The CDR3 region has the DNA TGTGCCAGCAGACCTTCGGACAAGTCTGGAAACACCATATATTTT. Its translation is CASRPSDKSGNTIYF.

This chain links TRBV9 with TRBJ1-2; the match to TRBD1 covers 7 bases. This CDR3 region has 15 residues. CDR1 and CDR2 (germline): SGDLS, YYNGEE. The J segment lost 4 bases and the V segment lost 3 bases, leaving 9 bases of the junction unmatched. CDR3 bases: TGTGCCAGCAGCGCGGATCGACAGGGCTCCTATGGCTACACCTTC. Amino acid sequence: CASSADRQGSYGYTF.

A single count supports this clone. The chain recombines TRBV6-5 with TRBJ1-1, with TRBD1 identical over 9 bases. The germline gives CDR1 MNHEY, CDR2 SVGAGI. V lost 5 bases and J lost 4; bases outside the gene matches: 2. The CDR3 runs 13 residues. This CDR3 is CASSMTGGTEAFF. As DNA, the CDR3 is TGTGCCAGCAGTATGACAGGGGGCACTGAAGCTTTCTTT.

The chain links TRBV28 to TRBJ1-1; 8 positions match TRBD1. CDR3 length: 16 amino acids. Germline V gene sequence: CDR1 MDHEN, CDR2 SYDVKM. The V gene end was trimmed by 8 bases and the J gene end by 0 bases; junction bases not matched to a gene: 11. The chain's CDR3 is CASYSRGLGVNTEAFF. The CDR3 bases are TGTGCCAGCTATTCCAGGGGGCTGGGGGTGAACACTGAAGCTTTCTTT.

Note on this clone: The sample holds other DNA sequences that translate to the same CDR3. CDR3 coding DNA: TGTGCCAGCAGCAGCGACAGGGTGGGGGGCTACACCTTC. This codes for CASSSDRVGGYTF. This chain connects TRBV6-5 to TRBJ1-2, with 7 positions matching TRBD1. The CDR3 length is 13 residues. V was clipped by 6 bases and J by 8 bases; unmatched bases: 9. Germline V gene data show CDR1 as MNHEY and CDR2 as SVGAGI.

V is TRBV18 and J is TRBJ2-3, with D perhaps matching TRBD1 (5 bases). The CDR3 runs to 15 residues. Trimming removed 5 bases from V and 8 bases from J, with 20 bases in between. From germline, CDR1 is KGHSH and CDR2 LQKENI. The CDR3 protein is CASSRSDKSGGTQYF. CDR3 nucleotides: TGTGCCAGCTCAAGGTCGGACAAGAGTGGTGGTACGCAGTATTTT.

This chain links TRBV7-2 with TRBJ2-1, with D maybe TRBD2 (5 bases). The V gene's germline CDR1 is SGHTA and CDR2 FQGNSA. There are 14 residues in the CDR3. V gave up 0 bases and J gave up 12 bases, with 15 bases separating them. CDR3 nucleotides: TGTGCCAGCAGCTTAGCGCTGAACAGCGGAGGGCAGTTCTTC. It translates to CASSLALNSGGQFF.

The V gene is TRBV7-6, the J gene TRBJ2-7; D unresolved. The CDR3 covers 14 residues. With 1 base removed from V and 5 bases from J, the gap between germline ends came to 12 bases. Per the germline V gene, CDR1 is SGHVS and CDR2 is FNYEAQ. The CDR3 DNA sequence: TGTGCCAGCAGCTTAGGAGGCTCGGTCGACGAGCAGTACTTC. It is translated as CASSLGGSVDEQYF.

This sequence joins TRBV28 and TRBJ1-2; a weak D match, TRBD1 (5 bases). CDR3 length equals 17 residues. V lost 2 bases to trimming and J lost 2 bases, with 18 bases between them. Germline loops: CDR1 MDHEN, CDR2 SYDVKM. Here the CDR3 DNA reads TGTGCCAGCAGTTTAGAATCTTCCCAGGGTTTCAACTATGGCTACACCTTC. Translating it yields CASSLESSQGFNYGYTF.

The chain joins TRBV5-6 to TRBJ1-1; TRBD1 matches 10 bases. J gave up 0 bases and V 6 bases, and 5 bases lay outside the gene matches. The CDR3 length is 15 residues. Germline CDR1 SGHDT, CDR2 YYEEEE. CDR3 in amino acids: CASTPGTGVNTEAFF. The CDR3 region has the DNA TGTGCCAGCACCCCGGGGACAGGGGTGAACACTGAAGCTTTCTTT. Complete variable domain (other parts from reference TRBV5-6 and TRBJ1-1): DAGVTQSPTHLIKTRGQQVTLRCSPKSGHDTVSWYQQALGQGPQFIFQYYEEEERQRGNFPDRFSGHQFPNYSSELNVNALLLGDSALYLCASTPGTGVNTEAFFGQGTRLTVV.

The chain is built from TRBV6-6 and TRBJ2-3, with D possibly being TRBD2 (6 bases). The CDR3 contains 16 residues. With 4 bases removed from V and 1 base from J, the gap between germline ends came to 15 bases. Germline CDR1 MNHNY, CDR2 SVGAGI (reference sequence). CDR3 DNA sequence: TGTGCCAGCAGTTCCCCCTCAGGAGGGGGCACAGATACGCAGTATTTT. It encodes CASSSPSGGGTDTQYF.